Presented here are 23 T cell receptor beta chains from one specimen sequenced in a study of blood T cell repertoires in COVID-19. TCRdb keeps only in-frame clones here, not all; method: immunoSEQ multiplex PCR. The top ten hold roughly 3% of the sample, which has about 140,000 clones, 85% to 90% seen once. Sequenced sample: peripheral blood. These TCRs come from a woman in her fifties or sixties with active COVID-19.

The chain combines TRBV2 with TRBJ2-1, with 10 bases aligning to TRBD2. V lost 4 bases to trimming and J lost 6 bases; unmatched junction nucleotides: 3. Germline CDR1 reads SNHLY; CDR2 reads FYNNEI. The CDR3 is made up of 14 amino acids. This CDR3 reads CASSASGSTNEQFF. The CDR3 coding sequence is TGTGCCAGCAGTGCTAGCGGGAGTACCAATGAGCAGTTCTTC.

This sequence joins TRBV7-2 and TRBJ2-7; TRBD1 aligns across 9 bases. The V gene end was trimmed by 5 bases and the J gene end by 5 bases; junction bases not matched to a gene: 4. This CDR3 contains 13 residues. The germline V gene has CDR1 SGHTA and CDR2 FQGNSA. The CDR3 sequence: CASSRDRVNEQYF. The CDR3 nucleotides are TGTGCCAGCAGCCGGGACAGGGTAAACGAGCAGTACTTC.

The chain recombines TRBV7-2 with TRBJ1-2, with 8 bases fitting TRBD1. Germline CDR1 reads SGHTA; CDR2 reads FQGNSA. Trimming removed 1 base from V and 4 bases from J; junction bases left unmatched: 5. The CDR3 spans 15 residues. In DNA form, the CDR3 reads TGTGCCAGCAGCTTAGGCCCTGGACAGGGCTATGGCTACACCTTC. It translates to CASSLGPGQGYGYTF.

This clone has a single count. V and J are TRBV28 and TRBJ1-5; 9 nucleotides align to TRBD1. The germline V gene has CDR1 MDHEN and CDR2 SYDVKM. CDR3 length: 15 amino acids. V lost 4 bases and J lost 6; bases outside the gene matches: 7. The CDR3 loop is CASSSGQGKSQPQHF. The CDR3 DNA is TGTGCCAGCAGTTCTGGACAGGGGAAGAGTCAGCCCCAGCATTTT.

The gene calls are TRBV28 and TRBJ2-1; the D is unclear. Germline assignment: CDR1 MDHEN and CDR2 SYDVKM. This CDR3 is 14 amino acids long. V lost 1 base, J lost 3 bases, and 7 bases lay in between. The CDR3 bases are TGTGCCAGCAGTTTATTGTCTGTCTACAATGAGCAGTTCTTC. This translates into CASSLLSVYNEQFF.

The V call is TRBV7-9, the J call TRBJ2-3, with a tentative D call TRBD1 (6 bases). The CDR3 has 15 amino acids. V was cut by 2 bases and J by 1 base, with 10 bases left in between. The germline V gene has CDR1 SEHNR and CDR2 FQNEAQ (reference sequence). CDR3 DNA: TGTGCCAGCAGCTTACTAGGGGGAGGCACAGATACGCAGTATTTT. Its translation is CASSLLGGGTDTQYF.

Only one count was recorded for this clone. The chain combines TRBV7-9 with TRBJ2-1; 7 bases agree with TRBD2. Germline assignment: CDR1 SEHNR and CDR2 FQNEAQ (reference sequence). The CDR3 length is 16 residues. Unmatched junction bases numbered 13, after V lost 11 bases and J lost 0 bases. The CDR3 sequence is CASWGASGLSYNEQFF. The CDR3 nucleotides read TGTGCCTCCTGGGGAGCTAGCGGACTCTCCTACAATGAGCAGTTCTTC.

The DNA of the CDR3 is TGTGCCAGCAGGACAGGTGGATCCTACGAGCAGTACTTC. It codes for CASRTGGSYEQYF. The V gene is TRBV25-1, the J gene TRBJ2-7, with D perhaps TRBD1 (6 bases). Trimming took 6 bases from V and 1 from J, leaving 10 bases between them. CDR1 is MGHDK, CDR2 SYGVNS, per germline. This CDR3 has 13 residues.

V is TRBV28 and J is TRBJ1-1; D is unresolved. CDR1 MDHEN and CDR2 SYDVKM come from the germline V gene. V shed 7 bases and J shed 3 bases, with 15 bases lying between them. The CDR3 has 14 amino acids. The DNA for the CDR3 is TGTGCCAGCACCATTGGTTACACCCACACTGAAGCTTTCTTT. It translates to CASTIGYTHTEAFF.

The genes are TRBV4-2 and TRBJ2-7; 13 nucleotides match TRBD2. The germline V gene encodes CDR1 LGHNA and CDR2 YNFKEQ. The CDR3 runs 15 residues. V lost 4 bases and J lost 4; bases outside the gene matches: 4. CDR3 DNA: TGTGCCAGCAGCCGGACTAGCGGGGGTGGGTACGAGCAGTACTTC. Translating it yields CASSRTSGGGYEQYF.

This chain connects TRBV11-3 to TRBJ2-3; D may be TRBD2 (6 bases). Germline CDR1 SGHNT, CDR2 YENEEA. The V and J ends lost 4 bases and 6 bases respectively, with 23 bases between them. The CDR3 covers 17 residues. The CDR3 protein is CASSSSIAGPLVDTQYF. As DNA, the CDR3 is TGTGCCAGCAGCTCTTCGATTGCGGGACCCTTGGTGGATACGCAGTATTTT.

This rearrangement joins TRBV7-9 to TRBJ1-1; possible D gene TRBD1, 5 bases. This CDR3 region has 15 residues. V was shortened by 3 bases and J by 5 bases, with 16 bases between the two germline ends. CDR1 is SEHNR, CDR2 FQNEAQ, per germline (reference sequence). The CDR3 is CASSLVPGMRTEAFF. The CDR3 nucleotides are TGTGCCAGCAGCTTGGTCCCAGGGATGAGGACTGAAGCTTTCTTT.

In this sample, this clone turned up a few times. The chain combines TRBV12-3 or TRBV12-4 with TRBJ1-2; D ambiguous. The CDR3 is 13 amino acids. Between the trimmed V and J ends, which lost 4 bases and 4 bases, there was a span of 10 bases. This CDR3 is CASSSAGLYGYTF. The DNA for the CDR3 is TGTGCCAGCAGTTCGGCAGGACTCTATGGCTACACCTTC.

This sequence joins TRBV4-1 and TRBJ2-1, with TRBD2 matching over 7 bases. The V gene's germline CDR1 is MGHRA and CDR2 YSYEKL. The CDR3 consists of 15 residues. V was clipped by 0 bases and J by 2 bases; unmatched bases: 1. CDR3: CASSQEAGAYNEQFF. Here the CDR3 DNA reads TGCGCCAGCAGCCAAGAGGCGGGGGCCTACAATGAGCAGTTCTTC.

The chain uses TRBV27 and TRBJ1-5; 8 bases are shared with TRBD1. The CDR3 runs to 15 residues. The V segment lost 6 bases and the J segment 5 bases; nucleotides outside the gene matches: 9. Germline V gene data show CDR1 as MNHEY and CDR2 as SMNVEV (reference sequence). CDR3 DNA sequence: TGTGCCAGCAGCTACGGGACAGGCACTTATCAGCCCCAGCATTTT. It yields the protein CASSYGTGTYQPQHF.

The CDR3 here is CASSYYRRNQPQHF. CDR3 coding DNA: TGTGCCAGCAGTTACTACAGGAGAAATCAGCCCCAGCATTTT. This chain connects TRBV6-5 to TRBJ1-5; D is possibly TRBD1 (5 bases). V shed 1 base and J shed 4 bases, with 8 bases lying between them. This CDR3 spans 14 amino acids. Germline V gene lookup returns CDR1 MNHEY and CDR2 SVGAGI.

The J gene is TRBJ2-7, the V gene TRBV7-2; 15 nucleotides match TRBD2. The V segment lost 6 bases and the J segment 4 bases; nucleotides outside the gene matches: 7. The CDR3 extends over 16 amino acids. Germline values: CDR1 SGHTA, CDR2 FQGNSA. In nucleotides, the CDR3 is TGTGCCAGCAGTCGAGGACTAGCGGGAGGGGCTTACGAGCAGTACTTC. This codes for CASSRGLAGGAYEQYF.

Here the CDR3 DNA reads TGTGCCTGGAATTGGGCGGGAGATGGCTACACCTTC. Translating it yields CAWNWAGDGYTF. The chain combines TRBV30 with TRBJ1-2; the D is unclear. V was cut by 4 bases and J by 6 bases, with 12 bases left in between. Germline V lookup: CDR1 GTSNPN, CDR2 SVGIG (reference sequence). The CDR3 extends over 12 amino acids.

This chain links TRBV7-2 with TRBJ2-1; no firm D call. Germline V CDR1 and CDR2: SGHTA, FQGNSA. Deletions cut 4 bases from V and 0 bases from J, with 4 bases between. The CDR3 consists of 13 residues. The CDR3 loop reads CASSSFSYNEQFF. The CDR3 DNA reads TGTGCCAGCAGCTCATTCTCCTACAATGAGCAGTTCTTC. Complete variable domain (other parts from reference TRBV7-2 and TRBJ2-1): GAGVSQSPSNKVTEKGKDVELRCDPISGHTALYWYRQSLGQGLEFLIYFQGNSAPDKSGLPSDRFSAERTGGSVSTLTIQRTQQEDSAVYLCASSSFSYNEQFFGPGTRLTVL.

The chain recombines TRBV7-2 with TRBJ2-7; 9 bases match TRBD1. With 1 base clipped from V and 4 bases from J, the junction kept 8 bases outside the gene matches. Germline V gives CDR1 SGHTA, CDR2 FQGNSA. This CDR3 comprises 16 residues. The CDR3 is CASSLGTGVRLYEQYF. CDR3 DNA sequence: TGTGCCAGCAGCTTAGGGACAGGGGTCCGCCTTTACGAGCAGTACTTC.

The chain uses TRBV2 and TRBJ1-1, with D unresolved. The V gene lost 7 bases and the J gene lost 7 bases, with 7 bases spanning the gap. In germline, CDR1 is SNHLY, CDR2 FYNNEI. This CDR3 contains 10 residues. CDR3 sequence (DNA): TGTGCCAGCACACGGGATGAAGCTTTCTTT. Translation: CASTRDEAFF.

This chain uses TRBV18 with TRBJ2-3, with 7 bases matching TRBD1. V was clipped by 5 bases and J by 4 bases; unmatched bases: 12. CDR1 and CDR2 (germline): KGHSH, LQKENI. The CDR3 runs to 16 residues. DNA of the CDR3: TGTGCCAGCTCAGCGGGCAGGGGGAGCGTTGCAGATACGCAGTATTTT. It encodes CASSAGRGSVADTQYF.

The rearrangement links TRBV6-5 to TRBJ1-2, with a possible D match to TRBD1 (5 bases). V was trimmed by 9 bases and J by 1 base, leaving 12 bases between them. Germline lookup yields CDR1 MNHEY and CDR2 SVGAGI. CDR3 size: 13 residues. CDR3 in amino acids: CASTGRGNYGYTF. The CDR3 region has the DNA TGTGCCAGTACAGGTCGAGGTAACTATGGCTACACCTTC.